The rows below give T cell receptor beta chains drawn from one sample of a study of cytomegalovirus exposure and HLA in healthy donors. Measured with immunoSEQ multiplex PCR; TCRdb has only the in-frame clones, and not every one. The sample gives around 150,000 clones, under 80% of which show up once; 2.5% to 3% is in the top ten. Material: PBMCs. The source of these receptors is a male donor in good health and CMV-seronegative. CDR3s include the opening cysteine and the closing phenylalanine or tryptophan. D genes are given only for firm matches. Clone size is shown for a subset of rows, as once, few, many or a class of expanded clone.

TRBJ2-5 | TRBV5-6 | TRBD2 | NA | CASSLRLAGQETQYF | TGTGCCAGCAGCTTACGCCTAGCGGGCCAAGAGACCCAGTACTTC
TRBJ2-2 | TRBV7-2 | TRBD1 | NA | CASSPGQVDTGELFF | TGTGCCAGCAGTCCGGGACAGGTGGACACCGGGGAGCTGTTTTTT
TRBJ1-1 | TRBV7-9 | NA | NA | CASSLLSSNTEAFF | TGTGCCAGCAGCTTACTCTCTTCGAACACTGAAGCTTTCTTT
TRBJ2-7 | TRBV7-9 | NA | few | CASSLGQYYEQYF | TGTGCCAGCAGCTTAGGACAGTACTACGAGCAGTACTTC
TRBJ2-2 | TRBV5-1 | NA | NA | CASSQGGANTGELFF | TGCGCCAGCAGCCAGGGAGGCGCGAACACCGGGGAGCTGTTTTTT
TRBJ1-6 | TRBV6-1 | NA | few | CASSGTYSPLHF | TGTGCCAGCTCCGGGACTTATTCACCCCTCCACTTT
TRBJ1-4 | TRBV7-8 | NA | NA | CASSSTGSAEKLFF | TGTGCCAGCAGCTCTACAGGGTCGGCTGAAAAACTGTTTTTT
TRBJ2-5 | TRBV27 | TRBD2 | many | CASSLKAGGTKQETQYF | TGTGCCAGCAGTTTAAAAGCGGGGGGTACGAAGCAAGAGACCCAGTACTTC
TRBJ1-2 | TRBV6-5 | NA | NA | CASSYSDRNYGYTF | TGTGCCAGCAGTTACTCGGACAGAAACTATGGCTACACCTTC
TRBJ2-1 | TRBV5-1 | NA | NA | CASSSLVGGSYNEQFF | TGCGCCAGCAGCTCATTGGTCGGGGGATCCTACAATGAGCAGTTCTTC
TRBJ1-6 | TRBV30 | TRBD1 | NA | CAWSFLTGGSPLHF | TGTGCCTGGAGTTTCTTGACAGGGGGCAGCCCCCTCCACTTT
TRBJ2-1 | TRBV7-6 | TRBD1 | NA | CASSLEEGAQSSYNEQFF | TGTGCCAGCAGCTTAGAAGAGGGGGCCCAAAGCTCCTACAATGAGCAGTTCTTC
TRBJ2-1 | TRBV7-6 | NA | NA | CASSLRGTSSYNEQFF | TGTGCCAGCAGCTTACGGGGAACCAGCTCCTACAATGAGCAGTTCTTC
TRBJ2-7 | TRBV7-2 | NA | NA | CASSRLRVSSYEQYF | TGTGCCAGCAGCCGGCTCCGGGTGAGCTCCTACGAGCAGTACTTC
TRBJ2-5 | TRBV7-9 | TRBD2 | NA | CASSRTSGDLETQYF | TGTGCCAGCAGCCGGACTAGCGGGGATTTAGAGACCCAGTACTTC
TRBJ2-7 | TRBV15 | TRBD1 | NA | CATSTGTGTSEQYF | TGTGCCACCAGCACAGGGACAGGGACTTCCGAGCAGTACTTC
TRBJ2-1 | TRBV6-1 | TRBD1 | few | CASSAWTGGAYNEQFF | TGTGCCAGCAGTGCGTGGACAGGGGGCGCTTACAATGAGCAGTTCTTC
TRBJ2-7 | TRBV18 | NA | NA | CASSPLPLGSPYEQYF | TGTGCCAGCTCACCTCTACCACTAGGCTCCCCATACGAGCAGTACTTC
TRBJ1-4 | TRBV6-1 | NA | once | CASRETANEKLFF | TGTGCCAGCAGGGAGACGGCTAATGAAAAACTGTTTTTT
TRBJ1-5 | TRBV2 | NA | few | CASNRANQPQHF | TGTGCCAGCAACAGGGCCAATCAGCCCCAGCATTTT